The clone carrying this T cell receptor beta chain was counted between two and nine times. This sample is drawn from a study of blood T cell repertoires in COVID-19. Germline V gene data show CDR1 as KGHSH and CDR2 as LQKENI. V trimming: 3 bases; J trimming: 3 bases; junction bases outside the gene matches: 5. The CDR3 extends over 14 amino acids. Authors' data handling: Amplified reference gene primers provided the basis for estimating nucleated cell counts. Measured with immunoSEQ multiplex PCR; TCRdb has only the in-frame clones, and not every one. The V and J calls and clone size were taken over from that table, and D and trimming were inferred from the DNA. The table has 71,000 or so clones, roughly 87% seen once; the top ten hold roughly 10%.

Sequenced sample: peripheral blood. The chain links TRBV18 to TRBJ2-7; 7 bases agree with TRBD1. This TCR came from a man aged 50 to 59 with acute or convalescent COVID-19. The CDR3 DNA sequence: TGTGCCAGCTCACCTGGACAGGCCAGCTACGAGCAGTACTTC. Protein product: CASSPGQASYEQYF.